The table lists the clone carrying this T cell receptor beta chain with a count of one. The junction had 6 bases not matched to a gene; V was cut back by 5 bases and J by 6 bases. Looked up from germline, CDR1 is MNHEY and CDR2 is SMNVEV (reference sequence). CDR3 size: 14 residues. This specimen comes from a study of T cell changes during pregnancy in multiple sclerosis. This table comes from immunoSEQ multiplex PCR, and its TCRdb copy is limited to in-frame clones, with some not included. The profile covers over 65,000 clones, with approximately 89% appearing a single time and 1.5% to 2% taken by the ten largest.

The chain has TRBV27 and TRBJ1-4; TRBD1 aligns across 7 bases. The material was peripheral blood, obtained in the first trimester of pregnancy. The clonotype originates from a female donor in good health, enrolled as a control in a pregnancy study. The CDR3 protein is CASSTTGSDEKLFF. DNA for the CDR3: TGTGCCAGCAGTACGACAGGGTCGGATGAAAAACTGTTTTTT. Complete variable domain (other parts from reference TRBV27 and TRBJ1-4): EAQVTQNPRYLITVTGKKLTVTCSQNMNHEYMSWYRQDPGLGLRQIYYSMNVEVTDKGDVPEGYKVSRKEKRNFPLILESPSPNQTSLYFCASSTTGSDEKLFFGSGTQLSVL.